A selection of T cell receptor beta chains follows, all from one sample in a study of control samples from healthy donors and cancer patients. The protocol was immunoSEQ multiplex PCR, while the TCRdb copy is restricted to in-frame clones and leaves out a portion. The table lists 95,000 to 150,000 clones, roughly 88% of them singletons. The sequencing sample was made of blood. The receptors were sampled from a man aged 35 to 55 in good health. The conserved cysteine and the conserved F or W are not part of the CDR3 here. Fields, in order: CDR3 protein, V gene.

ASSVGTSGAYEQY TRBV7-9
ASTRDSENSPLH TRBV6-5
AISEVGTANTEAF TRBV10-3
ASRQGRSNQPQH TRBV27
SPRGDTEAF TRBV20-1
ASSVDSPPSEQY TRBV2
ATRGTGVGEGQVIQY TRBV24-1
ASSLSTVEQY TRBV6-6
ASSPVGGSNTEAF TRBV7-2
ASSLDTGGPYEQY TRBV5-1
ASSEQDNTEAF TRBV6-1
ASSSAGLAGGPAKNIQY TRBV7-2
SVAVTGPLEQY TRBV29-1
ASSVDSGANVLT TRBV9
ASSTTLRTGTYEQY TRBV27
ASARDRGLSNQPQH TRBV12-5
ASSWTGGRNTEAF TRBV7-8
ASSLGGPPYEQY TRBV5-6
ASSLRVGWGTDTQY TRBV11-3
AWSQTGIVSPLH TRBV30
ASSLRQGRVDTEAF TRBV18
ASSPPGLAKETQY TRBV27
ASSLAVIGKGTEAF TRBV7-2
ATGGNEQF TRBV25-1
ASRGPTDLSYNSPLH TRBV2
ASSVVGGYGYT TRBV9
ASRDRVTYEQY TRBV19
ASSLTRNQPQH TRBV7-3
ASSVGRGGSDTQY TRBV9
ASSLVRGEKLF TRBV7-2
ATSEGLQETQY TRBV24-1
ASSLDQGLGQY TRBV7-9
ASSESRTGKAEAF TRBV10-1
ATSDPKDSYEQY TRBV24-1
ASTFTRQGGPIGYT TRBV27